The sequence of this TCR beta chain was determined in a study of technical replicates of blood from a few donors. The CDR3 contains 16 residues. CDR1 is LNHDA and CDR2 is SQIVND in the germline V gene (reference sequence). V lost 5 bases to trimming and J lost 7 bases; unmatched junction nucleotides: 7. Assay used: immunoSEQ multiplex PCR; TCRdb lists only in-frame clones, some missing. This table holds some 94,000 clones, roughly 95% found once. This TCR was sampled from a human donor in good health. The sample taken for sequencing was T cells isolated from PBMCs. The chain recombines TRBV19 with TRBJ2-1; 14 bases fit TRBD2. CDR3 amino acids: CASSRKGTSGSNEQFF. The DNA for the CDR3 is TGTGCCAGTAGTCGGAAAGGGACTAGCGGGAGTAATGAGCAGTTCTTC.